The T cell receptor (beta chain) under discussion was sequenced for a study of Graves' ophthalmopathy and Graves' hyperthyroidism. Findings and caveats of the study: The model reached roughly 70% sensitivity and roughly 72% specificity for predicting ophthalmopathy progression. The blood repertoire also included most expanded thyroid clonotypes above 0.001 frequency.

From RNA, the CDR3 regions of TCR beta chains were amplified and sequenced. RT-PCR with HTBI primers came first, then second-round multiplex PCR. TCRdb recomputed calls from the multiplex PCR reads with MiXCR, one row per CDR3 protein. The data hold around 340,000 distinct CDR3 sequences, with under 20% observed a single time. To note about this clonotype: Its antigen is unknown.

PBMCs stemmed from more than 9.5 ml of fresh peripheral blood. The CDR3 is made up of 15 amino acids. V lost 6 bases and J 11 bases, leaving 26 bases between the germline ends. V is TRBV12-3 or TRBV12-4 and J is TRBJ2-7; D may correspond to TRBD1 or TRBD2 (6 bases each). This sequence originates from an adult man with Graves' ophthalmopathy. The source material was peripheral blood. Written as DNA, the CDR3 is TGTGCCAGCAGACCCCCATGGGGGGTGGGACACAGGAAGTACTTC. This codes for CASRPPWGVGHRKYF.